This T cell receptor beta chain was identified in a study of T cell changes during pregnancy in multiple sclerosis. The assay was immunoSEQ multiplex PCR, and TCRdb's table has in-frame clones only and misses some. The table includes about 44,000 clones, around nine tenths detected once. Germline loops: CDR1 LNHDA, CDR2 SQIVND (reference sequence). The CDR3 spans 17 residues. Losses at the gene ends were 3 bases for V and 6 bases for J; bases not matched to a gene: 15. This chain connects TRBV19 to TRBJ2-7, with 9 positions matching TRBD2. Sample: CD4+ T cells from peripheral blood mononuclear cells, taken in the first trimester of pregnancy. This receptor was taken from a female donor with multiple sclerosis, enrolled in a pregnancy study. The CDR3 DNA reads as TGTGCCAGTAGTATCTCGGTTAGCGGGAGTGGCGTGGGCGAGCAGTACTTC. It translates to CASSISVSGSGVGEQYF. Drawing the rest from reference TRBV19 and TRBJ2-7, the complete variable domain is DGGITQSPKYLFRKEGQNVTLSCEQNLNHDAMYWYRQDPGQGLRLIYYSQIVNDFQKGDIAEGYSVSREKKESFPLTVTSAQKNPTAFYLCASSISVSGSGVGEQYFGPGTRLTVT.